This is a list of T cell receptor beta chains from one sample in a study of T cell responses to AZD1222 COVID-19 vaccine. Data came from immunoSEQ multiplex PCR; TCRdb stores just in-frame clones and leaves some out. This sample has about 110,000 clones; around nine tenths occur once, and the top ten carry 4.4%. This specimen was peripheral blood, taken on day 0 of AZD1222 vaccination. These receptors all stem from an adult in good health. Both conserved end residues are part of each CDR3. The D gene is left open where the match is weak. Only some rows state a clone size, as once, few, many or a class for expanded clones.

abundance	d_gene	v_gene	j_gene	CDR3aa	CDR3nt
few	-	TRBV5-4	TRBJ2-7	CASSLDRSSYEQYF	TGTGCCAGCAGCTTGGACAGGTCCTCCTACGAGCAGTACTTC
-	-	TRBV12-3/TRBV12-4	TRBJ1-6	CASRLNNSPLHF	TGTGCCAGCAGGCTAAATAATTCACCCCTCCACTTT
-	TRBD1	TRBV3-1/TRBV3-2	TRBJ1-5	CASSHGQGGLQHF	TGTGCCAGCAGCCATGGACAGGGGGGTCTCCAGCATTTT
-	TRBD1	TRBV27	TRBJ1-5	CASSLGQGVPGQPQHF	TGTGCCAGCAGTTTGGGACAGGGGGTACCTGGGCAGCCCCAGCATTTT
few	TRBD1	TRBV28	TRBJ1-4	CASSLPGQGSEKLFF	TGTGCCAGCAGTTTACCGGGACAGGGAAGTGAAAAACTGTTTTTT
-	-	TRBV19	TRBJ2-7	CATQRGGKEQYF	TGTGCCACCCAGAGGGGGGGGAAGGAGCAGTACTTC
-	-	TRBV11-3	TRBJ2-5	CASSWGGAQETQYF	TGTGCCAGCAGCTGGGGCGGCGCCCAAGAGACCCAGTACTTC
-	-	TRBV5-5	TRBJ1-2	CASSPGVGNYGYTF	TGTGCCAGCAGCCCAGGGGTGGGCAACTATGGCTACACCTTC
-	TRBD1	TRBV5-1	TRBJ1-4	CASSGGQGATNEKLFF	TGCGCCAGCAGCGGGGGACAGGGGGCAACTAATGAAAAACTGTTTTTT
-	-	TRBV27	TRBJ1-1	CASSLSWGGNTEAFF	TGTGCCAGCAGTTTATCATGGGGGGGAAACACTGAAGCTTTCTTT
-	TRBD2	TRBV27	TRBJ2-3	CASSFSGGDTQYF	TGTGCCAGCAGTTTTAGCGGGGGAGATACGCAGTATTTT
-	TRBD1	TRBV20-1	TRBJ1-1	CSAEQGAEAFF	TGCAGTGCGGAACAGGGGGCTGAAGCTTTCTTT
-	-	TRBV12-5	TRBJ1-4	CASGLGELGTNEKLFF	TGTGCTAGTGGTTTGGGAGAGCTCGGCACTAATGAAAAACTGTTTTTT
-	-	TRBV18	TRBJ1-6	CASSPSQGRKNSPLHF	TGTGCCAGCTCACCATCGCAGGGACGGAAAAATTCACCCCTCCACTTT
-	-	TRBV19	TRBJ1-5	CASNEGRFQPQHF	TGTGCCAGTAACGAAGGGAGATTTCAGCCCCAGCATTTT
-	-	TRBV4-1	TRBJ1-5	CASSQGVLGNQPQHF	TGCGCCAGCAGCCAAGGGGTATTGGGCAATCAGCCCCAGCATTTT
-	-	TRBV21-1	TRBJ2-5	CASSNKGQGEETQYF	TGTGCCAGCAGCAACAAAGGACAGGGAGAAGAGACCCAGTACTTC
-	-	TRBV27	TRBJ2-2	CASNAGTGELFF	TGTGCCAGCAATGCGGGCACCGGGGAGCTGTTTTTT
-	-	TRBV19	TRBJ1-2	CATALQGSYGYTF	TGTGCCACCGCCCTACAGGGAAGCTATGGCTACACCTTC
-	-	TRBV19	TRBJ1-5	CASSIPQGPQPQHF	TGTGCCAGTAGTATCCCGCAGGGCCCCCAGCCCCAGCATTTT
-	TRBD2	TRBV23-1	TRBJ2-7	CAGPRVREGSYEQYF	TGCGCCGGCCCTCGTGTTAGGGAGGGGTCCTACGAGCAGTACTTC
-	-	TRBV5-1	TRBJ2-1	CASSLRAGGLSYNEQFF	TGCGCCAGCAGCCTCCGTGCCGGGGGGCTCTCCTACAATGAGCAGTTCTTC
many	TRBD2	TRBV29-1	TRBJ2-1	CSVWTRGGQFF	TGCAGCGTTTGGACTAGGGGTGGGCAGTTCTTC